This TCR beta chain stems from a study of cytomegalovirus exposure and HLA in healthy donors. Study-level points and caveats: Reportedly, TCR beta sequences accurately predicted HLA-A and HLA-B alleles in most subjects. For TCR beta chains, V- and J-gene trimming was later linked to a missense DCLRE1C variant. In a later analysis, about 17,000 TCR beta sequences were associated with HLA alleles at 0.05 false discovery rate.

Everyone who donated was a healthy bone marrow donor. Primers included in the PCR were 60 Vbeta and 13 Jbeta primers. The data were produced by immunoSEQ multiplex PCR, yet TCRdb's version contains in-frame clones alone and is incomplete. The sample holds 95,000 to 150,000 clones; roughly 77% are singletons and the top ten take 1.8%. This CDR3 comprises 14 residues. Germline CDR1 SGHVS, CDR2 FNYEAQ. V shed 4 bases and J shed 7 bases, with 16 bases lying between them. Details on this clone: Its antigen is currently unknown.

The sequence was obtained from a man aged 18 to 29 in good health and CMV-seronegative. The sequenced material came from PBMCs. This sequence joins TRBV7-6 and TRBJ1-2; possibly TRBD1 for D (5 bases). CDR3 loop: CASSSGRQGGGYTF. For the CDR3, the DNA is TGTGCCAGCAGCTCTGGCCGCCAGGGTGGTGGCTACACCTTC.